These 7 T cell receptor beta chains share one sample of origin, sequenced in a study of cytomegalovirus exposure and HLA in healthy donors. Primers included in the PCR were 60 Vbeta and 13 Jbeta primers. TCRdb's table, derived via immunoSEQ multiplex PCR, lists solely in-frame clones and lacks some. Among roughly 180,000 clones listed, around 80% were seen once. The sequenced sample was PBMCs. These receptors were obtained from a girl under 18 in good health and CMV-seropositive.

The J gene is TRBJ1-1, the V gene TRBV18; D unclear. V gave up 0 bases and J gave up 1 base, with 9 bases separating them. The CDR3 contains 15 residues. Per germline, CDR1 KGHSH and CDR2 LQKENI. CDR3 DNA sequence: TGTGCCAGCTCACCACCGAGCGGGCCGAACACTGAAGCTTTCTTT. This codes for CASSPPSGPNTEAFF.

The CDR3 DNA sequence: TGCGCCAGCAGCTTGGTTATGGCGGCGGGAGTAAGGTATGAGCAGTTCTTC. Amino acid sequence: CASSLVMAAGVRYEQFF. The V and J genes are TRBV5-1 and TRBJ2-1; TRBD2 aligns across 7 bases. The CDR3 covers 17 residues. Germline-derived CDR1 and CDR2 are SGHRS and YFSETQ. Losses at the gene ends were 0 bases for V and 8 bases for J; bases not matched to a gene: 14.

This clone was counted a single time. The rearrangement links TRBV10-1 to TRBJ1-1; 8 nucleotides align to TRBD1. This CDR3 region has 16 residues. The V gene end was trimmed by 10 bases and the J gene end by 3 bases; junction bases not matched to a gene: 16. Germline values: CDR1 WNHNN, CDR2 SYGVQD (reference sequence). CDR3 amino acids: CATPRSIPQGDTEAFF. The CDR3 DNA sequence: TGCGCCACCCCCCGAAGCATTCCACAGGGGGACACTGAAGCTTTCTTT.

This sequence joins TRBV7-2 and TRBJ1-5; 8 bases agree with TRBD1. Germline-derived CDR1 and CDR2 are SGHTA and FQGNSA. The CDR3 is made up of 15 amino acids. The V and J ends lost 4 bases and 1 base, in that order; junction bases with no gene match: 3. CDR3 sequence reads: CASSSGGASNQPQHF. The CDR3 DNA sequence: TGTGCCAGCAGCTCAGGGGGCGCGAGCAATCAGCCCCAGCATTTT.

This chain uses TRBV15 with TRBJ1-1; D possibly corresponds to TRBD1 (5 bases). The CDR3 contains 15 residues. V lost 2 bases, J lost 0 bases, and 10 bases lay in between. From germline, CDR1 is LNHNV and CDR2 YYDKDF (reference sequence). The DNA of the CDR3 is TGTGCCACCAGCAGAACGACGGACATGAACACTGAAGCTTTCTTT. Translation gives CATSRTTDMNTEAFF.

V gene TRBV15 combines with J gene TRBJ2-7, with TRBD1 matching over 8 bases. Looked up from germline, CDR1 is LNHNV and CDR2 is YYDKDF (reference sequence). The CDR3 length is 15 residues. Losses at the gene ends were 3 bases for V and 1 base for J; bases not matched to a gene: 5. The CDR3 DNA sequence: TGTGCCACCAGCAGGGGGACAGGTGGGTCCTACGAGCAGTACTTC. This codes for CATSRGTGGSYEQYF.

This clone was picked up one time. The chain couples TRBV6-1 to TRBJ2-1; TRBD2 aligns across 8 bases. From germline, CDR1 is MNHNS and CDR2 SASEGT. The CDR3 is made up of 15 amino acids. The V segment lost 1 base and the J segment 7 bases; nucleotides outside the gene matches: 6. DNA for the CDR3: TGTGCCAGCAGTGAAGGGACTAGCTGGGGGAATGAGCAGTTCTTC. Amino acids: CASSEGTSWGNEQFF.